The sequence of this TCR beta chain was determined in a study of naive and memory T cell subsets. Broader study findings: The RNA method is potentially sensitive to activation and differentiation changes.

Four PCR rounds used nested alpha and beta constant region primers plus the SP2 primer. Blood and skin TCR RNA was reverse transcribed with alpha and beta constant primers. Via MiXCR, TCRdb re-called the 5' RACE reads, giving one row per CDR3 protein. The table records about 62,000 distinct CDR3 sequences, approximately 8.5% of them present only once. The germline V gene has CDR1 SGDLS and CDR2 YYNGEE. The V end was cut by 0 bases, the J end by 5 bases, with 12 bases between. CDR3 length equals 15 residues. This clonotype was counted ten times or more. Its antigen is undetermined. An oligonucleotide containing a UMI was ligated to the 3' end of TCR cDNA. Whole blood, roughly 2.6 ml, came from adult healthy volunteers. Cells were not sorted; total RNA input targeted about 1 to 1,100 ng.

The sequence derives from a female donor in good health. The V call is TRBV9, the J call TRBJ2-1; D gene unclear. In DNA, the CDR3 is TGTGCCAGCAGCGTAGGTATGGTCAAGAACAATGAGCAGTTCTTC. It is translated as CASSVGMVKNNEQFF.